The 17 T cell receptor beta chains given below trace back to one sample, sequenced in a study of graft-versus-host responses after intestinal transplantation. Repertoires were generated with immunoSEQ multiplex PCR, while TCRdb's copy carries only in-frame clones and drops some. The table includes tens of thousands of clones, 80% to 90% detected once. No cognate antigen is known for these TCRs. The source material was unstimulated CD8+ T cells sorted from spleen or lymph node cells, sampled before intestinal transplant. The origin of the receptors is a human donor who received an intestinal transplant.

The rearrangement links TRBV5-1 to TRBJ2-2, with 8 bases lining up with TRBD2. V shed 0 bases and J 4 bases; nucleotides not matched to a gene: 5. Germline-derived CDR1 and CDR2 are SGHRS and YFSETQ. The CDR3 loop spans 16 amino acids. The CDR3 loop is CASSLASGGGTGELFF. CDR3 bases: TGCGCCAGCAGCTTGGCCAGCGGGGGAGGCACCGGGGAGCTGTTTTTT.

The count of this clone is one. The chain has TRBV4-1 and TRBJ2-7, with 10 bases identical to TRBD2. Trimming cost V 4 bases and J 4 bases; bases outside gene matches: 10. This CDR3 has 16 residues. The germline CDR1 and CDR2 sequences are MGHRA and YSYEKL. CDR3 in DNA: TGCGCCAGCAGCCCAAGTAAGCGGGAGGGATCTTACGAGCAGTACTTC. Translation gives CASSPSKREGSYEQYF.

V usage is TRBV6-1 and J usage is TRBJ1-2, with D unclear. Germline CDR1 and CDR2: MNHNS and SASEGT. This CDR3 is built from 18 residues. V lost 4 bases and J lost 1, with 22 bases in between. CDR3 loop: CASSAPKGGNPLNYGYTF. CDR3 sequence (DNA): TGTGCCAGCAGTGCTCCCAAGGGAGGGAATCCCCTTAACTATGGCTACACCTTC.

The rearrangement joins TRBV7-8 to TRBJ2-5, with D unclear. Germline values: CDR1 SGHVS, CDR2 FQNEAQ. V was shortened by 5 bases and J by 0 bases, with 16 bases between the two germline ends. The CDR3 is 16 residues long. CDR3 bases: TGTGCCAGCAGCGGATACAGTTTCCCGTACCAAGAGACCCAGTACTTC. Residues: CASSGYSFPYQETQYF.

The chain recombines TRBV19 with TRBJ1-1; perhaps TRBD1 as D (6 bases). The V and J ends lost 2 bases and 8 bases respectively, with 12 bases between them. The CDR3 is 13 amino acids. Germline CDR1 LNHDA, CDR2 SQIVND (reference sequence). The CDR3 sequence is CASSILQGREAFF. The CDR3 bases are TGTGCCAGTAGTATACTACAGGGCCGAGAAGCTTTCTTT.

The J gene is TRBJ2-1, the V gene TRBV7-4, with 12 bases matching TRBD2. CDR1 is SGHVT, CDR2 SQSDAQ, per germline. Trimming took 2 bases from V and 8 from J; bases not matched to a gene: 7. The CDR3 consists of 16 residues. In nucleotides, the CDR3 is TGTGCCAGCAGCTTACACCTAGCGGGAGGGCCCCATGAGCAGTTCTTC. It specifies CASSLHLAGGPHEQFF. Together with reference TRBV7-4 and TRBJ2-1, the CDR3 gives the full variable domain: GAGVSQSPRYKVAKRGRDVALRCDSISGHVTLYWYRQTLGQGSEVLTYSQSDAQRDKSGRPSGRFSAERPERSVSTLKIQRTEQGDSAVYLCASSLHLAGGPHEQFFGPGTRLTVL.

The CDR3 region is CATLVDRAGGYTF. CDR3 nucleotides: TGTGCCACCTTAGTCGACAGGGCTGGTGGCTACACCTTC. The V gene is TRBV6-5, the J gene TRBJ1-2; 7 positions match TRBD1. The V gene's germline CDR1 is MNHEY and CDR2 SVGAGI. V dropped 10 bases and J dropped 7; count of bases not matched to a gene: 12. The CDR3 contains 13 residues.

The CDR3 spells CASSAGGFGEAFF. The DNA for the CDR3 is TGTGCCAGCAGCGCGGGCGGGTTTGGTGAAGCTTTCTTT. V is TRBV9 and J is TRBJ1-1; D is uncertain. The V gene's germline CDR1 is SGDLS and CDR2 YYNGEE. V gave up 3 bases and J gave up 7 bases, with 13 bases separating them. This CDR3 has 13 amino acids.

The rearrangement uses TRBV2 and TRBJ2-7; 8 bases agree with TRBD1. Germline V gene lookup returns CDR1 SNHLY and CDR2 FYNNEI. The CDR3 loop spans 15 amino acids. V lost 4 bases to trimming and J lost 0 bases; unmatched junction nucleotides: 5. The CDR3 reads CASSVWTGLSYEQYF. CDR3 nucleotides: TGTGCCAGCAGTGTATGGACAGGGCTCTCCTACGAGCAGTACTTC.

This rearrangement joins TRBV6-8 to TRBJ1-3, with 9 nucleotides matching TRBD1. This CDR3 is 15 amino acids long. CDR1 is MNHGY and CDR2 is SAAAGT in the germline V gene. After removal of 0 bases from V and 4 bases from J, the junction contained 1 base not matched to a gene. Here the CDR3 reads CASSYSGQGGNTIYF. The CDR3 nucleotides read TGTGCCAGCAGTTACTCGGGACAGGGAGGAAACACCATATATTTT.

Concerning this clone itself: Other DNA sequences in the same sample also yield this CDR3. J is TRBJ1-2 and V is TRBV29-1; D is ambiguous. This CDR3 spans 13 amino acids. V dropped 4 bases and J dropped 0 bases, with 9 bases sitting between them. The germline V gene has CDR1 SQVTM and CDR2 ANQGSEA. The chain's CDR3 is CSVVTETNYGYTF. CDR3 nucleotide sequence: TGCAGCGTTGTTACAGAGACTAACTATGGCTACACCTTC.

V gene TRBV6-6 combines with J gene TRBJ2-5; D possibly corresponds to TRBD1 (6 bases). V gave up 2 bases and J gave up 3 bases, with 7 bases separating them. Germline lookup yields CDR1 MNHNY and CDR2 SVGAGI (reference sequence). The CDR3 has 13 amino acids. CDR3 protein: CASSYRDKETQYF. The CDR3 nucleotides are TGTGCCAGCAGTTACCGGGACAAAGAGACCCAGTACTTC.

This sequence joins TRBV4-1 and TRBJ1-1, with unresolved D. From germline, CDR1 is MGHRA and CDR2 YSYEKL. This CDR3 contains 15 residues. V lost 3 bases to trimming and J lost 3 bases, with 14 bases between them. Here the CDR3 reads CASSHDPAADTEAFF. DNA of the CDR3: TGCGCCAGCAGCCACGATCCTGCGGCAGACACTGAAGCTTTCTTT.

J is TRBJ1-2 and V is TRBV9; possibly TRBD1 for D (6 bases). The V gene's germline CDR1 is SGDLS and CDR2 YYNGEE. V was pared by 0 bases and J by 5 bases, with 14 bases between. The CDR3 spans 15 residues. CDR3 sequence (DNA): TGTGCCAGCAGCGTAGGGACAGTTCCAAGTTATGGCTACACCTTC. Encoded protein: CASSVGTVPSYGYTF.

The chain has TRBV18 and TRBJ2-1, with 7 positions matching TRBD1. With V trimmed by 1 base and J by 4 bases, 13 bases remained unmatched. Germline values: CDR1 KGHSH, CDR2 LQKENI. The CDR3 has 18 residues. For the CDR3, the DNA is TGTGCCAGCTCACCACAGGGGACAGCCACAGAGGGGTACAATGAGCAGTTCTTC. As protein: CASSPQGTATEGYNEQFF. The full variable domain, with the rest looked up from reference TRBV18 and TRBJ2-1, is NAGVMQNPRHLVRRRGQEARLRCSPMKGHSHVYWYRQLPEEGLKFMVYLQKENIIDESGMPKERFSAEFPKEGPSILRIQQVVRGDSAAYFCASSPQGTATEGYNEQFFGPGTRLTVL.

The rearrangement uses TRBV9 and TRBJ2-1, with 11 bases matching TRBD2. CDR1 SGDLS and CDR2 YYNGEE come from the germline V gene. The CDR3 spans 15 residues. Losses at the gene ends were 4 bases for V and 8 bases for J; bases not matched to a gene: 8. The DNA for the CDR3 is TGTGCCAGCAGCCTAACTAGCGGGAGTTTACATGAGCAGTTCTTC. This sequence encodes CASSLTSGSLHEQFF. Drawing the rest from reference TRBV9 and TRBJ2-1, the complete variable domain is DSGVTQTPKHLITATGQRVTLRCSPRSGDLSVYWYQQSLDQGLQFLIQYYNGEERAKGNILERFSAQQFPDLHSELNLSSLELGDSALYFCASSLTSGSLHEQFFGPGTRLTVL.

J is TRBJ1-1 and V is TRBV11-2; 8 bases line up with TRBD1. With V trimmed by 4 bases and J by 3 bases, 4 bases remained unmatched. Germline CDR1 is SGHAT and CDR2 is FQNNGV. The CDR3 sequence is 14 residues long. The CDR3, as DNA: TGTGCCAGCAGCTCCCGGACAGGGTACACTGAAGCTTTCTTT. This codes for CASSSRTGYTEAFF.